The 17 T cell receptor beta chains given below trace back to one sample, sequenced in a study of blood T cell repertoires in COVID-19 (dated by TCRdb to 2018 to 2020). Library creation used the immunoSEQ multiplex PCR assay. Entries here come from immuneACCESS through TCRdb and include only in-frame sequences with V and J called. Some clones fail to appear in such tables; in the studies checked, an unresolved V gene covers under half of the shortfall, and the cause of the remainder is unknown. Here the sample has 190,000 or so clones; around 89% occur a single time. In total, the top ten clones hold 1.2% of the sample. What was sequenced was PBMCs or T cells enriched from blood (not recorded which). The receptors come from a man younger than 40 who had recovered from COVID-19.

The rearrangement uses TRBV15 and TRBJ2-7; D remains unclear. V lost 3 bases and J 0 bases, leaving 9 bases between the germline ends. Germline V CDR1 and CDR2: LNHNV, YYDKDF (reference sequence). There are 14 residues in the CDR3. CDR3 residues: CATSRVPSSYEQYF. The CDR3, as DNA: TGTGCCACCAGCAGGGTCCCTAGCTCCTACGAGCAGTACTTC.

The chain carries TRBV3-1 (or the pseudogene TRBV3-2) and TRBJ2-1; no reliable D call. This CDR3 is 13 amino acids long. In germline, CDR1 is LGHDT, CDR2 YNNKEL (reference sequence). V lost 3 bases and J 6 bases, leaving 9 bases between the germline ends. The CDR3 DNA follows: TGTGCCAGCAGCCACCTATATAGCAATGAGCAGTTCTTC. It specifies CASSHLYSNEQFF.

Written as DNA, the CDR3 is TGTGCCAGCAGCAGCGGACAGAATACGCAGTATTTT. Its protein is CASSSGQNTQYF. This sequence joins TRBV11-3 and TRBJ2-3; TRBD1 is a possible D gene (6 bases). CDR3 size: 12 residues. The V end was cut by 5 bases, the J end by 7 bases, with 10 bases between. Germline assignment: CDR1 SGHNT and CDR2 YENEEA.

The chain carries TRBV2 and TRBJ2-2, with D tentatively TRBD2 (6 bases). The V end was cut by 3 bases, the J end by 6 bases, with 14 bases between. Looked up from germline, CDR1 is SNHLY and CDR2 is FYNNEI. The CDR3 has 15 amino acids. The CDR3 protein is CASSEVRLVAGELFF. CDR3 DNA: TGTGCCAGCAGTGAGGTACGACTAGTTGCCGGGGAGCTGTTTTTT.

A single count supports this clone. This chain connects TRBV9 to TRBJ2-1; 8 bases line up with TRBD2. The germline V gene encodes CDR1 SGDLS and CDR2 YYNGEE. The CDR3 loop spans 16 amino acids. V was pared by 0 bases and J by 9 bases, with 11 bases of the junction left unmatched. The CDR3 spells CASSVGGGLVPTEQFF. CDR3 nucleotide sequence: TGTGCCAGCAGCGTAGGAGGGGGACTAGTCCCCACTGAGCAGTTCTTC.

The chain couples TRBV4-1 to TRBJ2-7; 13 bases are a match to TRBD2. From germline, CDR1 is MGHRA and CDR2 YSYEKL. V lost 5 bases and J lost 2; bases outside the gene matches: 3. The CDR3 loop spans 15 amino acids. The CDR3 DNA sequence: TGCGCCAGCAGCTTCGGACTAGCGGGGGCCTACGAGCAGTACTTC. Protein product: CASSFGLAGAYEQYF.

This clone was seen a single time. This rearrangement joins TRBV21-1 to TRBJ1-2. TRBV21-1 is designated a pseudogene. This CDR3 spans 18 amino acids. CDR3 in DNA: TGTGCCAGCAGCAAAGCTCGCAGTCCAGGACTTCCAAACTATGGCTACACCTTC. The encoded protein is CASSKARSPGLPNYGYTF.

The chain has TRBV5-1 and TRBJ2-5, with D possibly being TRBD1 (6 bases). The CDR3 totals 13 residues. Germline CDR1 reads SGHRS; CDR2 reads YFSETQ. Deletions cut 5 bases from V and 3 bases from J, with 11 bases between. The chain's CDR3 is CASRYRDKETQYF. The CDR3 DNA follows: TGCGCCAGCAGATACCGGGACAAAGAGACCCAGTACTTC. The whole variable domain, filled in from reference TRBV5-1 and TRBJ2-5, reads KAGVTQTPRYLIKTRGQQVTLSCSPISGHRSVSWYQQTPGQGLQFLFEYFSETQRNKGNFPGRFSGRQFSNSRSEMNVSTLELGDSALYLCASRYRDKETQYFGPGTRLLVL.

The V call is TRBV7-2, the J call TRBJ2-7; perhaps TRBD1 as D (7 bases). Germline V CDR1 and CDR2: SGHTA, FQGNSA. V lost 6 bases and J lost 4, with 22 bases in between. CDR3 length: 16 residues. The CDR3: CASSRGTFRGPYEQYF. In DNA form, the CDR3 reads TGTGCCAGCAGTCGGGGGACCTTTAGGGGGCCGTACGAGCAGTACTTC.

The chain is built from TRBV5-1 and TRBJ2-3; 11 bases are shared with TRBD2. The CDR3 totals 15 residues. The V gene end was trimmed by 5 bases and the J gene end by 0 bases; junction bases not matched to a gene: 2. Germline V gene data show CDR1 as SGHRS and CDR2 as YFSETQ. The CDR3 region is CASRGTSGSTDTQYF. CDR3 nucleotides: TGCGCCAGCAGAGGGACTAGCGGTAGCACAGATACGCAGTATTTT.

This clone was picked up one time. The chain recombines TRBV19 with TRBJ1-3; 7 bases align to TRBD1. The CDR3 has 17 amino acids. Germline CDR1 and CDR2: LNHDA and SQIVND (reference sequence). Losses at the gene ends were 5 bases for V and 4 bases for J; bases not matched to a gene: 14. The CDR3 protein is CASSPAPLDRMGNTIYF. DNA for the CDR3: TGTGCCAGTAGTCCCGCCCCTTTGGACAGGATGGGAAACACCATATATTTT.

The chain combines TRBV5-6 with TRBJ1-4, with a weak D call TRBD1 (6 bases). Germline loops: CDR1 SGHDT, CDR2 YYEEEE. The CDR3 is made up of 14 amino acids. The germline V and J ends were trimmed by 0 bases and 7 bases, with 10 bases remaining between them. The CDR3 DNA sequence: TGTGCCAGCAGCTTGGAAAGGGGGTTTGAAAAACTGTTTTTT. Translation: CASSLERGFEKLFF.

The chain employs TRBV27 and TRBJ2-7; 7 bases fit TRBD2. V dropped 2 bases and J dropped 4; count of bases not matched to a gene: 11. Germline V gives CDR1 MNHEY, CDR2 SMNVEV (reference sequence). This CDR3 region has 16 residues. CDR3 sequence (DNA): TGTGCCAGCAGTTTAATGCCCTCTGGGGGGGAGTACGAGCAGTACTTC. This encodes CASSLMPSGGEYEQYF.

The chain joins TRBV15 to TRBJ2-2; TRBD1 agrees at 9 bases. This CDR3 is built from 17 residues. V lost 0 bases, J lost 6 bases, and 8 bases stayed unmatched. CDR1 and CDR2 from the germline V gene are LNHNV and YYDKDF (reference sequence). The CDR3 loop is CATSRDQGTGFAGELFF. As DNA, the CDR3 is TGTGCCACCAGCAGAGATCAGGGGACAGGGTTCGCCGGGGAGCTGTTTTTT. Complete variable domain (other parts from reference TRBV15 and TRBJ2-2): DAMVIQNPRYQVTQFGKPVTLSCSQTLNHNVMYWYQQKSSQAPKLLFHYYDKDFNNEADTPDNFQSRRPNTSFCFLDIRSPGLGDTAMYLCATSRDQGTGFAGELFFGEGSRLTVL.

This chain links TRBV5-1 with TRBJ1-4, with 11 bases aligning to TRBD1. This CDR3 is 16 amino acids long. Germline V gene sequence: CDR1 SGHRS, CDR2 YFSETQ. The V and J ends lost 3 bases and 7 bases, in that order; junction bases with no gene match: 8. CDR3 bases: TGCGCCAGCAGCTCGCTAGGACAGGGGGCGCGTGAAAAACTGTTTTTT. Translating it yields CASSSLGQGAREKLFF.

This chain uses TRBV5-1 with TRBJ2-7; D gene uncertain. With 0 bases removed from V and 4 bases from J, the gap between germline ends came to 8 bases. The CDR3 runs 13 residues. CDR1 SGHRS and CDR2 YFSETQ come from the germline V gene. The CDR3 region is CASSLAEFYEQYF. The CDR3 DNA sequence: TGCGCCAGCAGCTTGGCCGAGTTTTACGAGCAGTACTTC.

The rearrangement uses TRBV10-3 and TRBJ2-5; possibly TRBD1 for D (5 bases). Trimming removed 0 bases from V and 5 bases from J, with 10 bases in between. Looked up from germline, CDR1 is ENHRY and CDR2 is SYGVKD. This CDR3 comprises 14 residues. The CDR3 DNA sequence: TGTGCCATCAGTGAGTCGTGGGGCCAGGAGACCCAGTACTTC. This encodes CAISESWGQETQYF.